The entry below describes one T cell receptor (beta chain). What it recognizes is unknown. The sample comes from a study of Graves' ophthalmopathy and Graves' hyperthyroidism. General study points: Most clonotypes expanded in thyroid above 0.001 frequency were present in blood too. In predicting ophthalmopathy progression, the model reached approximately 70% sensitivity and 72% to 85% specificity. Between ophthalmopathy and stable hyperthyroidism, a 13-signature model drew a separation with 87.88% sensitivity and 70% to 84% specificity.

Scientists amplified the TCR beta CDR3 regions from RNA transcripts. The first round was an RT-PCR with HTBI primers, and the second round was a multiplex PCR. TCRdb reprocessed the multiplex PCR reads with MiXCR, giving one entry per CDR3 protein. The repertoire holds 150,000 to 200,000 distinct CDR3 sequences, with roughly two fifths as singletons. The length of the CDR3 is 12 residues. Germline CDR1 reads MDHEN; CDR2 reads SYDVKM. Trimming pared 6 bases from V and 8 bases from J, leaving 10 bases between. Disease in donors with ophthalmopathy had moderate-to-severe activity, CAS ≥3, NOSPECS ≥4 and under 3 months' duration.

Sequenced material: peripheral blood. The chain links TRBV28 to TRBJ2-2; TRBD2 is a possible D gene (6 bases). This receptor was identified in a man aged 25 to 45 with Graves' ophthalmopathy. CDR3 DNA: TGTGCCAGCAGCGAACTAGCTGGGGAGCTGTTTTTT. Its translation is CASSELAGELFF.